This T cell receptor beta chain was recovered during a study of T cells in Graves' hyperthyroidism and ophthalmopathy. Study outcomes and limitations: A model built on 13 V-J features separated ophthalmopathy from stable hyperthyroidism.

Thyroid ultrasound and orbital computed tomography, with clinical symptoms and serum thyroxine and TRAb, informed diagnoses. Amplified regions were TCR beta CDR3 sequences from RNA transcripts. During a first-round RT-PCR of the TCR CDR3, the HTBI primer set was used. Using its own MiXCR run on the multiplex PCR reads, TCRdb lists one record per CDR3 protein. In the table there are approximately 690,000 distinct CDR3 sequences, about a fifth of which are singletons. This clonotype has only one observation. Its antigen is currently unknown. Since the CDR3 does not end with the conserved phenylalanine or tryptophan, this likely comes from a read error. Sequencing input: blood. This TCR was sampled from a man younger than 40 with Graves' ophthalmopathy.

DNA of the CDR3: TGCGCCAGCACCCCGACGGTGGGAGACACTGAAGCTTTCCTT. Amino acid sequence: CASTPTVGDTEAFL. This chain connects TRBV5-1 to TRBJ1-1; no definite D call. The CDR3 covers 14 residues. V dropped 6 bases and J dropped 3 bases, with 15 bases sitting between them. Germline CDR1 is SGHRS and CDR2 is YFSETQ.